The clone carrying this T cell receptor (beta chain) was found once. The CDR3 sequence is 15 residues long. Losses at the gene ends were 8 bases for V and 5 bases for J; bases not matched to a gene: 13. Germline V CDR1 and CDR2: SGHRS, YFSETQ. CD45RO-negative, CCR7-positively selected cells formed the naive CD8 fraction, excluding terminally differentiated effector memory CD45RA+ cells. Healthy and HIV-negative, the adult donors had no recent acute infections or vaccinations. Genomic DNA (from each subset) was split evenly across several immunoSEQ plates. The table came from immunoSEQ multiplex PCR; TCRdb's copy has only in-frame clones and leaves some out. The sample has about 2.1 million clones; 93% are singletons. The record originates from a study of shared clonotypes between healthy human individuals. About the research overall: Three CD4 naive, three CD4 memory, two CD8 naive and one CD8 memory plate were used per donor.

Sequencing was performed on naive CD8+ T cells from PBMCs. The sequence came from a man younger than 35 in good health. Some clones in this sample may be carry-over from other donors' samples. V usage is TRBV5-1 and J usage is TRBJ2-3; 8 bases map to TRBD2. The chain's CDR3 is CASRSGRIRLDTQYF. The CDR3 DNA sequence: TGCGCCAGTCGAAGCGGGAGAATCCGCCTAGATACGCAGTATTTT.